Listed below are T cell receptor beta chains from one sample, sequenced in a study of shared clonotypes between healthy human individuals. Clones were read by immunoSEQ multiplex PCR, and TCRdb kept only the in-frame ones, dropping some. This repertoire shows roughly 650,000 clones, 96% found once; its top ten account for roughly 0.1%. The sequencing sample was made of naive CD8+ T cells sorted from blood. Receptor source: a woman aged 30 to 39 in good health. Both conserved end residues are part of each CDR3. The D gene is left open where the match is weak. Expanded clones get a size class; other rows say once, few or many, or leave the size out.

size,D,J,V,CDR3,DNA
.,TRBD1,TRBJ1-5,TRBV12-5,CASGNDRGTWSNQPQHF,TGTGCTAGTGGTAATGACAGGGGGACCTGGAGCAATCAGCCCCAGCATTTT
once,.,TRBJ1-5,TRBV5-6,CASSLSPNQPQHF,TGTGCCAGCAGCTTGTCCCCCAATCAGCCCCAGCATTTT
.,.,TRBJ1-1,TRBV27,CAVGGARGTEAFF,TGTGCCGTAGGGGGGGCCCGGGGCACTGAAGCTTTCTTT
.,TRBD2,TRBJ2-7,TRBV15,CATSRRTSGSDEQYF,TGTGCCACCAGCCGGCGGACTAGCGGGAGTGACGAGCAGTACTTC
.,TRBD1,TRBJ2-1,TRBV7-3,CASSPVGGAPFEEQFF,TGTGCCAGCAGCCCCGTAGGGGGCGCCCCCTTCGAGGAGCAGTTCTTC
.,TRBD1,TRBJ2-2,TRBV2,CASTFERTGDGRANTGELFF,TGTGCCAGCACCTTTGAACGGACAGGGGACGGGAGAGCCAACACCGGGGAGCTGTTTTTT
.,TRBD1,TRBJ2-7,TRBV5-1,CASSEGQGDRAPSYEQYF,TGCGCCAGCAGCGAGGGACAGGGTGACAGGGCCCCCTCCTACGAGCAGTACTTC
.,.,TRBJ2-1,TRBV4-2,CASSQDSRNNEQFF,TGTGCCAGCAGCCAAGATTCGCGGAACAATGAGCAGTTCTTC
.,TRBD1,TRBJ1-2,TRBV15,CATSIIRDSGYGYTF,TGTGCCACCAGCATCATCCGGGACAGTGGCTATGGCTACACCTTC
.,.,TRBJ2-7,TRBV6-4,CATRGAPTYEQYF,TGTGCCACCCGGGGAGCCCCTACCTACGAGCAGTACTTC
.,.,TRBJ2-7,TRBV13,CASSATGFLDEQYF,TGTGCCAGCAGCGCTACAGGGTTTCTCGACGAGCAGTACTTC
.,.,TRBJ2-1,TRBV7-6,CASSLGPGPRGNEQFF,TGTGCCAGCAGCTTAGGCCCGGGGCCAAGGGGCAATGAGCAGTTCTTC
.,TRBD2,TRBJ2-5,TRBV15,CATSPGDLAGVETQYF,TGTGCCACCAGCCCTGGGGATCTAGCGGGAGTAGAGACCCAGTACTTC
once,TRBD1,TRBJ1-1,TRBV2,CASSERQDRDLNTEAFF,TGTGCCAGCAGTGAACGTCAAGACAGGGATTTAAACACTGAAGCTTTCTTT
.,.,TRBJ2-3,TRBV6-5,CASTEGTADTQYF,TGTGCCAGCACCGAAGGGACCGCAGATACGCAGTATTTT
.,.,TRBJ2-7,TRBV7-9,CASSPGPLEQYF,TGTGCCAGCAGCCCCGGGCCCCTCGAGCAGTACTTC
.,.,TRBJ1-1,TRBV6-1,CASSLTGSTEAFF,TGTGCCAGCAGCCTTACAGGGTCCACTGAAGCTTTCTTT
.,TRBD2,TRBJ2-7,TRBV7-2,CASSPGLAEYEQYF,TGTGCCAGCAGCCCGGGACTAGCGGAATACGAGCAGTACTTC
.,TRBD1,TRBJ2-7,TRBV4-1,CASSLTGTGAYEQYF,TGCGCCAGCAGCCTAACCGGGACAGGGGCCTACGAGCAGTACTTC
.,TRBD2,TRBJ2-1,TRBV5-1,CASSLRERERINEQFF,TGCGCCAGCAGCTTGCGGGAGCGGGAACGGATCAATGAGCAGTTCTTC
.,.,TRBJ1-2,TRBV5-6,CASSLGAGYYGYTF,TGTGCCAGCAGCTTAGGGGCAGGGTACTATGGCTACACCTTC
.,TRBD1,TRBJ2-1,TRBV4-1,CASSQGQGAYNEQFF,TGCGCCAGCAGCCAGGGACAGGGGGCCTACAATGAGCAGTTCTTC
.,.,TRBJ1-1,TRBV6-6,CASSGDTEAFF,TGTGCCAGCAGTGGAGACACTGAAGCTTTCTTT
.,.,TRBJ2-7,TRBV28,CASSFGRDTYEQYF,TGTGCCAGCAGTTTTGGCAGGGACACTTACGAGCAGTACTTC
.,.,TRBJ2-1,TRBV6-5,CASSPGDTYNEQFF,TGTGCCAGCAGTCCAGGGGACACCTACAATGAGCAGTTCTTC
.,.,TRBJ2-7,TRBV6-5,CASSYMAQYEQYF,TGTGCCAGCAGTTACATGGCCCAGTACGAGCAGTACTTC
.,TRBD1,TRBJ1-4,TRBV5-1,CASSLRGLREKLFF,TGCGCCAGCAGCCTGAGGGGGCTTAGAGAAAAACTGTTTTTT
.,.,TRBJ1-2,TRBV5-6,CASSPGNYGYTF,TGTGCCAGCAGCCCGGGAAACTATGGCTACACCTTC
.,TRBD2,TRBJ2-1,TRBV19,CASTPPAGGYNEQFF,TGTGCCAGTACCCCCCCAGCGGGGGGCTACAATGAGCAGTTCTTC
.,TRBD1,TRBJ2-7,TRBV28,CASTPTGGVYEQYF,TGTGCCAGCACTCCTACAGGGGGCGTATACGAGCAGTACTTC
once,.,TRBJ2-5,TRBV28,CASSLLKTGTPDEETQYF,TGTGCCAGCAGTCTCCTTAAGACCGGGACGCCCGACGAAGAGACCCAGTACTTC
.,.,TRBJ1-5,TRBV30,CAWRGGDIQPQHF,TGTGCCTGGAGAGGAGGGGACATCCAGCCCCAGCATTTT
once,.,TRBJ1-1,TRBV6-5,CASSSGGRLKAFF,TGTGCCAGCAGCTCAGGAGGACGCCTTAAAGCTTTCTTT
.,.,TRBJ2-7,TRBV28,CASSRPSQYEQYF,TGTGCCAGCAGTCGGCCTTCACAATACGAGCAGTACTTC
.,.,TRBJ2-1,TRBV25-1,CASSEWTSSYNEQFF,TGTGCCAGCAGTGAATGGACCAGCTCCTACAATGAGCAGTTCTTC
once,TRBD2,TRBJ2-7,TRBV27,CASSFTPGGGHYEQYF,TGTGCCAGCAGTTTTACACCCGGGGGAGGGCACTACGAGCAGTACTTC
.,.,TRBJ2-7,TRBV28,CASCEGVSYEQYF,TGTGCCAGCTGCGAGGGGGTGTCCTACGAGCAGTACTTC
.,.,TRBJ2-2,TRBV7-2,CASSQAVRTGELFF,TGTGCCAGCTCCCAGGCGGTCCGAACCGGGGAGCTGTTTTTT
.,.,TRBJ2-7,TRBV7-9,CASSGTGVYEQYF,TGTGCCAGCAGCGGGACGGGGGTCTACGAGCAGTACTTC
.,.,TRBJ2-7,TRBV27,CASSFGDNYEQYF,TGTGCCAGCAGTTTTGGGGACAACTACGAGCAGTACTTC
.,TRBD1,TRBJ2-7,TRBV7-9,CASSGNDRDHEQYF,TGTGCCAGCAGCGGTAATGACAGGGATCACGAGCAGTACTTC
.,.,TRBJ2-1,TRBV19,CASSIIGGGENNEQFF,TGTGCCAGTAGTATAATAGGGGGAGGGGAAAACAATGAGCAGTTCTTC
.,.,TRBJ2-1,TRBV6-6,CASSYPDPPVHEQFF,TGTGCCAGCAGTTACCCCGATCCGCCAGTACATGAGCAGTTCTTC
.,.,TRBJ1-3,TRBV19,CASIIRQTGNTIYF,TGTGCCAGTATAATCCGGCAGACTGGAAACACCATATATTTT
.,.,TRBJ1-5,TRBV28,CASSLGVGRNQPQHF,TGTGCCAGCAGTTTAGGGGTGGGTCGCAATCAGCCCCAGCATTTT
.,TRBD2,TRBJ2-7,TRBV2,CASRIEREGPYEQYF,TGTGCCAGCAGGATTGAGCGGGAGGGCCCCTACGAGCAGTACTTC
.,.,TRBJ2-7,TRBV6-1,CASSFGTGTYEQYF,TGTGCCAGCAGTTTCGGGACGGGAACCTACGAGCAGTACTTC
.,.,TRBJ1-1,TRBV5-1,CASSITGPQGMNTEAFF,TGCGCCAGCAGCATTACAGGCCCGCAAGGTATGAACACTGAAGCTTTCTTT
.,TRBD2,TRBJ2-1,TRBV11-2,CASSLKPSGMIDNEQFF,TGTGCCAGCAGCTTAAAACCTAGCGGGATGATTGACAATGAGCAGTTCTTC
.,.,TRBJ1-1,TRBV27,CASSSDTYSEAFF,TGTGCCAGCAGTTCAGACACATACTCTGAAGCTTTCTTT
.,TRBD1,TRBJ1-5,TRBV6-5,CAPLRDRLRNQPQHF,TGTGCCCCACTACGGGACAGACTACGCAATCAGCCCCAGCATTTT